Below, 32 T cell receptor beta chains from the same sample are listed, as sequenced in a study of blood T cells in healthy people across ages. With a J-beta primer mix and a sample-barcoded 5' primer, a second PCR ran about 7 to 11 cycles. Each CDR3 protein gets one entry after TCRdb re-called the 5' RACE reads with MiXCR. This table has 550,000 to 750,000 distinct CDR3 sequences, 20% to 25% appearing once. The sample consisted of blood. The receptors stem from a man aged 65 to 79 in good health.

The V call is TRBV15, the J call TRBJ2-2; unclear D gene. This CDR3 is built from 14 residues. The V gene's germline CDR1 is LNHNV and CDR2 YYDKDF (reference sequence). The V and J ends lost 0 bases and 4 bases respectively, with 6 bases between them. The CDR3 loop reads CATSRDKGTGELFF. The CDR3 DNA sequence: TGTGCCACCAGCAGAGATAAGGGCACCGGGGAGCTGTTTTTT.

The table lists this clonotype with a few counts. V is TRBV10-3 and J is TRBJ1-6; 8 nucleotides agree with TRBD1. CDR3 length equals 14 residues. Germline V gene data show CDR1 as ENHRY and CDR2 as SYGVKD. Unmatched junction bases numbered 3, after V lost 3 bases and J lost 8 bases. Here the CDR3 DNA reads TGTGCCATCAGTGAAGGACAGGGAGATTCACCCCTCCACTTT. Translated: CAISEGQGDSPLHF.

This clonotype has at least ten counts. The rearrangement uses TRBV7-3 and TRBJ2-3; D possibly uses TRBD1 or TRBD2 (5 bases each). The germline V gene has CDR1 SGHTA and CDR2 FQGTGA. CDR3 length: 15 amino acids. The V end was cut by 1 base, the J end by 2 bases, with 10 bases between. CDR3 sequence: CASSLRGDDTDTQYF. CDR3 DNA: TGTGCCAGCAGCTTAAGAGGGGACGACACAGATACGCAGTATTTT.

This clonotype was counted at least ten times. The V and J genes are TRBV24-1 and TRBJ2-2; either TRBD1 or TRBD2 may supply D (5 bases each). Looked up from germline, CDR1 is KGHDR and CDR2 is SFDVKD. The V and J ends lost 5 bases and 3 bases respectively, with 9 bases between them. The CDR3 loop spans 14 amino acids. In DNA form, the CDR3 reads TGTGCCACCAGTGTGGGACGGGACACCGGGGAGCTGTTTTTT. This codes for CATSVGRDTGELFF.

This clonotype came up a few times. This chain links TRBV12-3 or TRBV12-4 with TRBJ2-3; 11 nucleotides align to TRBD2. The CDR3 extends over 15 amino acids. J was trimmed by 4 bases and V by 5 bases; bases with no gene match: 5. CDR3 sequence reads: CASSPLAGVPDTQYF. The CDR3 DNA reads as TGTGCCAGCAGTCCACTAGCGGGAGTCCCAGATACGCAGTATTTT.

V is TRBV7-9 and J is TRBJ1-1, with D perhaps matching TRBD1 (6 bases). The CDR3 consists of 16 residues. Trimming pared 10 bases from V and 2 bases from J, leaving 23 bases between. CDR1 is SEHNR and CDR2 is FQNEAQ in the germline V gene (reference sequence). The CDR3 region is CATRGGSGGSNTEAFF. CDR3 sequence (DNA): TGTGCCACCCGAGGGGGATCTGGGGGCTCTAACACTGAAGCTTTCTTT.

This rearrangement joins TRBV2 to TRBJ2-2; unclear D gene. Germline CDR1 and CDR2: SNHLY and FYNNEI. The germline V and J ends were trimmed by 6 bases and 3 bases, with 5 bases remaining between them. This CDR3 region has 12 residues. The CDR3: CASRPDTGELFF. The DNA for the CDR3 is TGTGCCAGCAGGCCGGACACCGGGGAGCTGTTTTTT.

The V call is TRBV7-9, the J call TRBJ2-2; possibly TRBD2 for D (5 bases). V dropped 2 bases and J dropped 0 bases, with 7 bases sitting between them. The CDR3 loop spans 15 amino acids. Germline CDR1 reads SEHNR; CDR2 reads FQNEAQ (reference sequence). Here the CDR3 DNA reads TGTGCCAGCAGCTTATTAGCGTCGAACACCGGGGAGCTGTTTTTT. It codes for CASSLLASNTGELFF.

V is TRBV15 and J is TRBJ2-1; TRBD2 agrees at 7 bases. From germline, CDR1 is LNHNV and CDR2 YYDKDF (reference sequence). V dropped 0 bases and J dropped 10; count of bases not matched to a gene: 12. The length of the CDR3 is 16 residues. CDR3 DNA sequence: TGTGCCACCAGCAGAGACCTTTTGCGCGGGAGTGGAGAGCAGTTCTTC. Translating gives CATSRDLLRGSGEQFF.

This clonotype was counted only a few times. The CDR3 loop is CSASRGPLSSYEQYF. The CDR3 nucleotides are TGCAGTGCTAGCAGGGGACCCCTTAGCTCCTACGAGCAGTACTTC. The J gene is TRBJ2-5, the V gene TRBV20-1; tentative D call: TRBD1 (6 bases). The DNA end favors TRBJ2-7, so the J call may be wrong. Germline assignment: CDR1 DFQATT and CDR2 SNEGSKA (reference sequence). The CDR3 sequence is 15 residues long.

The rearrangement links TRBV20-1 to TRBJ1-1; D gene uncertain. Germline V gene lookup returns CDR1 DFQATT and CDR2 SNEGSKA (reference sequence). This CDR3 region has 13 residues. V lost 0 bases, J lost 0 bases, and 5 bases lay in between. CDR3 amino acids: CSARDPVNTEAFF. DNA for the CDR3: TGCAGTGCTAGAGATCCGGTGAACACTGAAGCTTTCTTT.

In its sample, this clonotype was seen many times. This chain joins TRBV24-1 and TRBJ1-2; 7 nucleotides line up with TRBD1. There are 15 residues in the CDR3. V shed 3 bases, J shed 4 bases, and the junction held 7 bases outside the gene matches. Germline values: CDR1 KGHDR, CDR2 SFDVKD. The CDR3 reads CATSDDREPVYGYTF. CDR3 sequence (DNA): TGTGCCACCAGTGATGACAGGGAGCCAGTCTATGGCTACACCTTC.

J is TRBJ2-3 and V is TRBV6-5; the match to TRBD1 covers 7 bases. The CDR3 consists of 15 residues. The germline V gene has CDR1 MNHEY and CDR2 SVGAGI. V trimming: 5 bases; J trimming: 0 bases; junction bases outside the gene matches: 5. CDR3 DNA: TGTGCCAGCAGTCAAAGGGACAGTAGCACAGATACGCAGTATTTT. Protein product: CASSQRDSSTDTQYF.

This clonotype was picked up many times. The V and J genes are TRBV29-1 and TRBJ2-5; tentatively, D is TRBD1 (6 bases). The germline V gene has CDR1 SQVTM and CDR2 ANQGSEA. V lost 3 bases and J 8 bases, leaving 13 bases between the germline ends. This CDR3 region has 12 residues. CDR3 nucleotides: TGCAGCGTTGATCCAGGGGTGGATACCCAGTACTTC. Protein product: CSVDPGVDTQYF.

A remark on this clonotype: No conserved phenylalanine or tryptophan ends this CDR3, so it is likely a read error. The CDR3 nucleotides read TGCAGTGCTAGAGTAGAGGGGAATTCACCCCTCCACCTT. As protein: CSARVEGNSPLHL. The rearrangement links TRBV20-1 to TRBJ1-6, with D possibly TRBD1 on 5 matching bases. This CDR3 is built from 13 residues. Germline V gene sequence: CDR1 DFQATT, CDR2 SNEGSKA (reference sequence). V was shortened by 1 base and J by 7 bases, with 8 bases between the two germline ends.

The chain links TRBV5-1 to TRBJ2-7; 11 bases are a match to TRBD1. Trimming removed 1 base from V and 4 bases from J; junction bases left unmatched: 7. Germline V gene data show CDR1 as SGHRS and CDR2 as YFSETQ. The CDR3 extends over 16 amino acids. The CDR3 protein is CASSLQIRDRGYEQYF. CDR3 DNA sequence: TGCGCCAGCAGCTTGCAAATCCGGGACAGGGGGTACGAGCAGTACTTC.

This clonotype was detected ten times or more. The V call is TRBV20-1, the J call TRBJ2-5; D uncertain. Germline values: CDR1 DFQATT, CDR2 SNEGSKA (reference sequence). Deletions cut 6 bases from V and 2 bases from J, with 13 bases between. The CDR3 consists of 13 residues. CDR3 DNA sequence: TGCAGTGCCCCATCGGTCTCTCAAGAGACCCAGTACTTC. Translated: CSAPSVSQETQYF.

The V and J genes are TRBV29-1 and TRBJ2-7, with 9 bases matching TRBD2. Germline V gene data show CDR1 as SQVTM and CDR2 as ANQGSEA. The CDR3 spans 15 residues. The V segment lost 0 bases and the J segment 3 bases; nucleotides outside the gene matches: 6. The chain's CDR3 is CSVEDLAREGYEQYF. The CDR3 DNA sequence: TGCAGCGTTGAAGATCTTGCGCGGGAGGGCTACGAGCAGTACTTC.

V usage is TRBV2 and J usage is TRBJ2-5; D is perhaps TRBD2 (6 bases). Germline CDR1 and CDR2: SNHLY and FYNNEI. There are 14 residues in the CDR3. V shed 6 bases and J shed 4 bases, with 15 bases lying between them. CDR3 amino acids: CASRERETSETQYF. Here the CDR3 DNA reads TGTGCCAGCAGAGAACGGGAGACTTCAGAGACCCAGTACTTC.

The table lists this clonotype with a few counts. J is TRBJ2-1 and V is TRBV7-9; a possible D gene is TRBD2 (5 bases). Germline V gene data show CDR1 as SEHNR and CDR2 as FQNEAQ (reference sequence). The CDR3 contains 12 residues. V lost 1 base and J lost 10, with 8 bases in between. CDR3 DNA sequence: TGTGCCAGCAGCTTAGAATGGGAGGAGCAGTTCTTC. Translating gives CASSLEWEEQFF.

CDR3 loop: CASREGVNTEAFF. CDR3 sequence (DNA): TGCGCCAGCAGGGAGGGCGTGAACACTGAAGCTTTCTTT. V is TRBV5-1 and J is TRBJ1-1; no reliable D call. The CDR3 runs to 13 residues. V lost 5 bases to trimming and J lost 0 bases, with 8 bases between them. Germline-derived CDR1 and CDR2 are SGHRS and YFSETQ.

In this sample, this clonotype turned up a few times. The genes are TRBV28 and TRBJ2-5; weak D call: TRBD1 (5 bases). Trimming pared 5 bases from V and 11 bases from J, leaving 15 bases between. This CDR3 is 12 amino acids long. Germline V gene sequence: CDR1 MDHEN, CDR2 SYDVKM. The CDR3 nucleotides read TGTGCCAGCAGTCTTCTCGACAGAGAGCAGTACTTC. This sequence encodes CASSLLDREQYF.

The chain carries TRBV5-1 and TRBJ2-5; D gene ambiguous. The CDR3 sequence is 16 residues long. V was clipped by 4 bases and J by 0 bases, with 16 bases between them. Germline loops: CDR1 SGHRS, CDR2 YFSETQ. As DNA, the CDR3 is TGCGCCAGCAGCGTGGAACCTCCCTCGTACCAAGAGACCCAGTACTTC. Its protein is CASSVEPPSYQETQYF.

The chain carries TRBV11-2 and TRBJ2-3, with a possible D match to TRBD2 (5 bases). Germline lookup yields CDR1 SGHAT and CDR2 FQNNGV. CDR3 length equals 15 residues. The ends were cut back, 7 bases at V and 2 bases at J, with 16 bases in the middle. The CDR3 DNA is TGTGCCAGCACCCTAAATGGTCGGGACACAGATACGCAGTATTTT. Protein: CASTLNGRDTDTQYF.

This clonotype was observed a handful of times. The V gene is TRBV20-1, the J gene TRBJ2-7; 7 bases are shared with TRBD2. V was clipped by 0 bases and J by 2 bases; unmatched bases: 7. The CDR3 consists of 15 residues. In germline, CDR1 is DFQATT, CDR2 SNEGSKA (reference sequence). This CDR3 is CSARDATSVTYEQYF. In DNA form, the CDR3 reads TGCAGTGCTAGAGATGCCACTAGCGTAACCTACGAGCAGTACTTC.

In the case of this clonotype: The conserved closing phenylalanine or tryptophan is absent in this CDR3, likely reflecting a read error. The V gene is TRBV29-1, the J gene TRBJ1-5; D is unclear. Deletions cut 3 bases from V and 0 bases from J, with 6 bases between. This CDR3 has 13 amino acids. Germline assignment: CDR1 SQVTM and CDR2 ANQGSEA. The DNA for the CDR3 is TGCAGCGTTGAGACAAATAGCAATCAGCCCCAGCATGTT. Translating it yields CSVETNSNQPQHV.

Note on this clonotype: A much bigger clone sits one base away, suggesting this may be a read error. V usage is TRBV9 and J usage is TRBJ2-5; D is ambiguous. Judging by the DNA end, TRBJ2-1 fits better; the J call may be wrong. Germline CDR1 SGDLS, CDR2 YYNGEE. The CDR3 runs to 12 residues. The CDR3 is CASSVASNEQFF. The CDR3 bases are TGTGCCAGCAGCGTAGCGTCCAATGAGCAGTTCTTC.

This clonotype has a handful of counts. The V call is TRBV20-1, the J call TRBJ2-3; 10 bases agree with TRBD2. The V segment lost 6 bases and the J segment 5 bases; nucleotides outside the gene matches: 11. CDR1 DFQATT and CDR2 SNEGSKA come from the germline V gene (reference sequence). The CDR3 length is 15 residues. CDR3 loop: CSASRASGRLDTQYF. CDR3 nucleotide sequence: TGCAGTGCCAGCAGGGCTAGCGGGAGACTAGATACGCAGTATTTT.

This clonotype occurred a few times. J is TRBJ2-1 and V is TRBV14, with 8 bases lining up with TRBD1. Trimming at V came to 1 base and at J to 9 bases, leaving 5 bases not matched to a gene. There are 14 residues in the CDR3. Germline V lookup: CDR1 SGHDN, CDR2 FVKESK. CDR3 sequence reads: CASSQAYRGAEQFF. The CDR3 region has the DNA TGTGCCAGCAGCCAAGCCTACAGGGGGGCTGAGCAGTTCTTC.

This chain uses TRBV24-1 with TRBJ2-5, with a tentative D call TRBD1 (7 bases). The ends were cut back, 4 bases at V and 2 bases at J, with 16 bases in the middle. CDR3 length: 16 amino acids. The V gene's germline CDR1 is KGHDR and CDR2 SFDVKD. The CDR3 DNA is TGTGCCACCAGTGACCGCCTAGCAGGGGGGCAAGAGACCCAGTACTTC. It encodes CATSDRLAGGQETQYF.

This clonotype has only one observation. The missing conserved phenylalanine or tryptophan at the end of this CDR3 makes a read error likely. The chain is built from TRBV5-1 and TRBJ2-1; D possibly corresponds to TRBD1 (6 bases). CDR3 length: 15 amino acids. Germline V gives CDR1 SGHRS, CDR2 YFSETQ. Trimming shortened V by 0 bases and J by 3 bases, and 10 bases separated the two germline ends. This CDR3 reads CASSLAQGSYNEQFC. In DNA, the CDR3 is TGCGCCAGCAGCTTGGCACAGGGTAGCTACAATGAGCAGTTCTGC.

The table lists this clonotype with many counts. This chain uses TRBV24-1 with TRBJ2-2; D is ambiguous. This CDR3 is 12 amino acids long. The germline V gene has CDR1 KGHDR and CDR2 SFDVKD. V lost 4 bases and J 2 bases, leaving 1 base between the germline ends. The DNA of the CDR3 is TGTGCCACCAGTGAAAACACCGGGGAGCTGTTTTTT. As protein: CATSENTGELFF.